These 4 T cell receptor beta chains came from one sample sequenced in a study of shared clonotypes between healthy human individuals. Naive CD8 isolation took CD45RO-negative cells positively selected for CCR7 and excluded terminally differentiated effector memory CD45RA+ cells. Profiled with immunoSEQ multiplex PCR; TCRdb holds only in-frame clones, not every one. The table has approximately 740,000 clones, about 91% seen once. The sequenced material came from naive CD8+ T cells sorted from blood. Receptor source: a man younger than 45 in good health.

The V call is TRBV6-1, the J call TRBJ1-2; tentative D call: TRBD1 (6 bases). Germline lookup yields CDR1 MNHNS and CDR2 SASEGT. Trimming shortened V by 8 bases and J by 4 bases, and 14 bases separated the two germline ends. This CDR3 comprises 13 residues. The CDR3 DNA follows: TGTGCCAGCCACAAACAGGGACTCTATGGCTACACCTTC. It specifies CASHKQGLYGYTF.

This rearrangement joins TRBV7-6 to TRBJ2-7; D remains unclear. Trimming stripped 3 bases from V and 0 bases from J, with 9 bases between. Looked up from germline, CDR1 is SGHVS and CDR2 is FNYEAQ. The CDR3 is 14 residues long. CDR3: CASSFYGSSYEQYF. The DNA for the CDR3 is TGTGCCAGCAGCTTTTACGGGTCCTCCTACGAGCAGTACTTC. Complete variable domain (other parts from reference TRBV7-6 and TRBJ2-7): GAGVSQSPRYKVTKRGQDVALRCDPISGHVSLYWYRQALGQGPEFLTYFNYEAQQDKSGLPNDRFSAERPEGSISTLTIQRTEQRDSAMYRCASSFYGSSYEQYFGPGTRLTVT.

V gene TRBV15 combines with J gene TRBJ2-7, with D possibly being TRBD1 (6 bases). V dropped 0 bases and J dropped 1 base, with 13 bases sitting between them. Germline CDR1 LNHNV, CDR2 YYDKDF (reference sequence). CDR3 length equals 16 residues. The CDR3 sequence: CATSRDLGQQSYEQYF. The CDR3 nucleotides read TGTGCCACCAGCAGAGATTTAGGACAGCAATCCTACGAGCAGTACTTC.

V usage is TRBV5-1 and J usage is TRBJ2-7; D might be TRBD1 (6 bases). Trimming removed 0 bases at V and 5 bases at J, with 15 bases between. The CDR3 spans 15 residues. Germline V gene lookup returns CDR1 SGHRS and CDR2 YFSETQ. CDR3 coding DNA: TGCGCCAGCAGCTTGGCTGGGGGCATCATCGACGAGCAGTACTTC. Translating it yields CASSLAGGIIDEQYF.